The 9 T cell receptor beta chains presented below share a single source sample, sequenced in a study of immune heterogeneity within non-small cell lung tumors. Template came from bulk tumor genomic DNA, at roughly 600 ng per sample. The authors collected several far-apart biopsies from each primary tumor during surgery. Curative surgery was performed on patients who had untreated, newly diagnosed non-small cell lung cancer. CDR3 of TCR beta was amplified by multiplex PCR that used 32 V and 13 J primers. TCRdb re-called the multiplex PCR reads through MiXCR, storing one row per CDR3 protein. The sample records some 11,000 distinct CDR3 sequences, under 35% being singletons. Sequences were obtained from lung tumor tissue. Source of these receptors: a woman between 50 and 59 years old with non-small cell lung cancer.

In its sample, this clonotype was seen a few times. The CDR3: CASSPGTGGPYEQYF. CDR3 DNA sequence: TGTGCCAGCAGCCCCGGGACAGGGGGACCCTACGAGCAGTACTTC. V usage is TRBV9 and J usage is TRBJ2-7, with 11 bases lining up with TRBD1. V trimming: 4 bases; J trimming: 2 bases; junction bases outside the gene matches: 5. CDR1 is SGDLS and CDR2 is YYNGEE in the germline V gene. The CDR3 length is 15 residues.

This clonotype was recorded many times. J is TRBJ1-2 and V is TRBV20-1; 9 nucleotides line up with TRBD1. V shed 2 bases and J 9 bases; nucleotides not matched to a gene: 7. Germline CDR1 and CDR2: DFQATT and SNEGSKA (reference sequence). The CDR3 covers 13 residues. CDR3: CSARLRDRESYTF. In DNA form, the CDR3 reads TGCAGTGCTAGACTCCGGGACAGGGAGAGCTACACCTTC.

As to this clonotype: A much bigger clone sits one base away, suggesting this may be a read error. Because it lacks the conserved phenylalanine or tryptophan at the end, this CDR3 is likely a read error. Because the CDR3's place on the DNA is in doubt, the DNA is left out and the CDR3 is given as listed by TCRdb. The rearrangement uses TRBV6-1 and TRBJ1-2. Ends included, the CDR3 has 14 residues. From germline, CDR1 is MNHNS and CDR2 SASEGT. CDR3 residues: CARSEGLRGALLFP.

For this clonotype: A much larger clone differs from this one at a single base, so this may be a read error. The genes are TRBV5-1 and TRBJ2-1; 7 bases are shared with TRBD2. This CDR3 is built from 14 residues. CDR1 and CDR2 from the germline V gene are SGHRS and YFSETQ. The DNA for the CDR3 is TGCGACAGCAGACGTGGGACTACCGACAATGAGCAGTTCTTC. Translated: CDSRRGTTDNEQFF.

This clonotype was observed a handful of times. This CDR3 reads CAISTSGVTNTGELFF. CDR3 nucleotide sequence: TGTGCCATTTCGACTAGCGGGGTTACGAACACCGGGGAGCTGTTTTTT. V gene TRBV10-3 combines with J gene TRBJ2-2; 11 positions match TRBD2. J lost 0 bases, V lost 9 bases, and 6 bases had no gene match. The V gene's germline CDR1 is ENHRY and CDR2 SYGVKD. CDR3 length equals 16 residues.

Details on this clonotype: A single base separates this from a much larger clone, so it may be a read error. The genes are TRBV2 and TRBJ1-3; D is uncertain. Per germline, CDR1 SNHLY and CDR2 FYNNEI. The CDR3 has 13 amino acids. The DNA of the CDR3 is TGTGCCAGCAGCTTCGATCCTGGAAGCACCATATATTTT. Translated: CASSFDPGSTIYF.

This clonotype was picked up a small number of times. The genes are TRBV14 and TRBJ1-2; D call uncertain. The CDR3 runs to 14 residues. Trimming removed 0 bases at V and 4 bases at J, with 9 bases between. Germline CDR1 reads SGHDN; CDR2 reads FVKESK. Here the CDR3 reads CASSQEPRAYGYTF. The DNA of the CDR3 is TGTGCCAGCAGCCAAGAACCGAGGGCCTATGGCTACACCTTC.

Comments on this clonotype: At one of its ends the junction is not consistent with the germline gene, which may arise from a read error. The V and J genes are TRBV6-5 and TRBJ2-3; 11 positions match TRBD2. CDR1 is MNHEY, CDR2 SVGAGI, per germline. This CDR3 is built from 18 residues. The CDR3 sequence is CAISYWALLAGGKDTQYF. CDR3 bases: TGTGCCATCAGTTACTGGGCCCTTCTAGCGGGGGGAAAAGATACGCAGTATTTT.

DNA for the CDR3: TGCGGTGGAGTGCAGTCCTACAATGAGCAGTTCTTC. Residues: CGGVQSYNEQFF. The J gene is TRBJ2-1, the V gene TRBV20-1; no clear D. The CDR3 covers 12 residues. Germline V gives CDR1 DFQATT, CDR2 SNEGSKA (reference sequence).